This T cell receptor beta chain is drawn from a study of cytomegalovirus exposure and HLA in healthy donors (dated 2017 in TCRdb). General notes on the study: A later analysis indicated that the 95 to 150 validation repertoires were generated on the platform also employed for the 600 to 750 repertoires of the first cohort. The study aimed to test whether cataloging public T cell receptors could reveal signatures of past pathogen exposure. A separate validation cohort of approximately 130 different subjects was used in addition to the 666-subject first cohort. The study combined high-throughput TCR immunosequencing, statistical association of individual TCRs with disease status, and machine learning to predict cytomegalovirus infection status.

What the authors observed across the whole study: A later analysis lacked HLA typing for the validation cohort, so it scored co-occurrence in that cohort across all 120 or so repertoires. Subsequent analysis determined that TCRs grouped into clusters in the first cohort also showed a tendency toward co-occurrence across the roughly 130 validation repertoires, and approximately 94% of cluster scores exceeded 0. The study gave a list of more than 150 TCR beta chains associated with cytomegalovirus. The classifier was reported to diagnose cytomegalovirus status with high specificity and sensitivity in both the original and validation cohorts. In vitro tests confirmed that a few of the cytomegalovirus-associated TCR beta chains recognize cytomegalovirus antigens. Across donors, most TCR sequences were observed very rarely, whereas some public TCRs were present in many individuals. It was suggested by the authors that the approach could potentially be generalized to other disease states and immunological phenotypes.

V loses 5 bases, J loses 9 bases, and the germline ends lie 16 bases apart. Sequences SQVTM (CDR1) and ANQGSEA (CDR2) are obtained from the germline V gene. Measured from the cysteine to the phenylalanine, the CDR3 is 12 residues long. Only CDR3 DNA remains: 36 bases, in frame from the first base. A few counts support this clone. Its recognized antigen is unknown. No quality values exist for individual bases; no much larger clone is one base distant. The donors were included in the validation cohort of 120 subjects, a group kept apart from the roughly 700-subject first cohort. Libraries were made using the immunoSEQ multiplex PCR assay. The study's own analysis went as follows. To diagnose cytomegalovirus status from the catalog of TCR beta chain sequences, a statistical classification framework was built. TCRdb mirrors the immuneACCESS table, restricted to in-frame sequences. Some clones are absent from its copies; in checked studies, under half trace to an unresolved V gene, and the reason for the others is unknown. The V and J calls and clone size were taken over from that table, and D and trimming were inferred from the DNA. For this sample the table gives about 360,000 clones, of which roughly 90% were detected only once. The top ten constitute under 0.95% of the sample.

The TCR originated in a woman between 18 and 29 years old in good health and CMV-seronegative. The rearrangement combines TRBV29-1 with TRBJ2-5; the D region possibly corresponds to TRBD1 (6 bases align). The sample was PBMCs. The CDR3 region reads CSVPGSPGAQYF. The nucleotide sequence reads as follows: TGCAGCGTTCCAGGGTCCCCAGGGGCCCAGTACTTC. Joined to the reference TRBV29-1 and TRBJ2-5 proteins, this CDR3 gives the full variable domain: SAVISQKPSRDICQRGTSLTIQCQVDSQVTMMFWYRQQPGQSLTLIATANQGSEATYESGFVIDKFPISRPNLTFSTLTVSNMSPEDSSIYLCSVPGSPGAQYFGPGTRLLVL.